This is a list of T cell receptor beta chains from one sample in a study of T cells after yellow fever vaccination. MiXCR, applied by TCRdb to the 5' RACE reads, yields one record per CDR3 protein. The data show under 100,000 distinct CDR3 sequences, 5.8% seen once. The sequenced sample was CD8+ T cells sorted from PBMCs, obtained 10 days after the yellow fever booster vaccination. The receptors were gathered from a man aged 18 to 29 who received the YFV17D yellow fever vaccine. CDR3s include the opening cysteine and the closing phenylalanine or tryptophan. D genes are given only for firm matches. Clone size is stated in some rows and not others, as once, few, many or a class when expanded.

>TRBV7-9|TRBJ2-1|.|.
TGTGCCAGCAGCTCCCTCGCCGCCCTTTACAATGAGCAGTTCTTC
CASSSLAALYNEQFF
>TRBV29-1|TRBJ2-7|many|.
TGCAGCGTTGTGTCTGACGAGCAGTACTTC
CSVVSDEQYF
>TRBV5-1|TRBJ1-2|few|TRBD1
TGCGCCAGCAGCCTCGACCGGACAGGGAACCATCATGGCTACACCTTC
CASSLDRTGNHHGYTF
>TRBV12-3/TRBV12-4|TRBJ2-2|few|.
TGTGCCAGCAGTTTTGGGGGGACTACCGGGGAGCTGTTTTTT
CASSFGGTTGELFF
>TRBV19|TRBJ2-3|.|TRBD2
TGTGCCAGTAATGGAGGACTAGTATCAGATACGCAGTATTTT
CASNGGLVSDTQYF
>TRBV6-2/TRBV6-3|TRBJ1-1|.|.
TGTGCCAGCAGTTACAACGAGGGCTTGAACACTGAAGCTTTCTTT
CASSYNEGLNTEAFF
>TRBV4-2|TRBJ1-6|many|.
TGTGCCAGCAGCCAAGACGGGGAAAATTCACCCCTCCACTTT
CASSQDGENSPLHF
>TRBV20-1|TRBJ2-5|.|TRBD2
TGCAGTGCTAGGCGGGCGGGGGGTCGAGAGACCCAGTACTTC
CSARRAGGRETQYF
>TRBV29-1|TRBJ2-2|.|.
TGCAGCGTCGAGCAAACAGGGTTAGCCGGGGAGCTGTTTTTT
CSVEQTGLAGELFF
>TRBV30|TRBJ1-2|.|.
TGTGCCTGGACGGACAGTCTCGGGTATGGCTACACCTTC
CAWTDSLGYGYTF
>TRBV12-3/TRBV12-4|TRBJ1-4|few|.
TGTGCCAGCAGTTTCTTCTCCCCAGGGTGGGAGGGTGAAAAACTGTTTTTT
CASSFFSPGWEGEKLFF
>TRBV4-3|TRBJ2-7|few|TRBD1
TGCGCCAGCAGCCAAGGATACAGGGGGCGAGGTCCCTACGAGCAGTACTTC
CASSQGYRGRGPYEQYF
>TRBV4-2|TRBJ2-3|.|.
TGTGCCAGCAGCCAAGAGCTAGCCCAGGGGGATACGCAGTATTTT
CASSQELAQGDTQYF
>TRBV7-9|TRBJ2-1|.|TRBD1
TGTGCCAGCAGCCCCCGGGACAGGGGGCTTTCCTACAATGAGCAGTTCTTC
CASSPRDRGLSYNEQFF
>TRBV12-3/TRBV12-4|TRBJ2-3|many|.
TGTGCCAGCAGGACCGGAGGGGGCGCAGATACGCAGTATTTT
CASRTGGGADTQYF
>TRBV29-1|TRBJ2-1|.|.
TGCAGCGCAAAACAAGCGGTGAGCTCCTACAATGAGCAGTTCTTC
CSAKQAVSSYNEQFF
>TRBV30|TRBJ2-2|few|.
TGTGCCTGGAGTCCCGCGAACACCGGGGAGCTGTTTTTT
CAWSPANTGELFF
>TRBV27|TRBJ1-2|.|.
TGTGCCAGCAGTTTAGGGGTGGGGGAAATCTATGGCTACACCTTC
CASSLGVGEIYGYTF
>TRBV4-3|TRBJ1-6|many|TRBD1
TGCGCCAGCAGCTCAGCATTCCCGGGACAGGGTTCACCCCTCCACTTT
CASSSAFPGQGSPLHF
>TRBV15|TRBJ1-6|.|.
TGTGCCACCAGCAGAGATCTGAGTTCACCCCTCCACTTT
CATSRDLSSPLHF
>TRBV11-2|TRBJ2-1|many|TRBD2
TGTGCCAGCAGCTTCCCTAGCGGGGGACGGTCCTACAATGAGCAGTTCTTC
CASSFPSGGRSYNEQFF
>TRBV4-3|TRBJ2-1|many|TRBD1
TGCGCCAGCAGCCAAGCCCTGGGGACAGGGTCCTACAATGAGCAGTTCTTC
CASSQALGTGSYNEQFF
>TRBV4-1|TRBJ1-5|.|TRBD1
TGCGCCAGCAGCCAAGATAGACAGGGGGTGAATGGCAATCAGCCCCAGCATTTT
CASSQDRQGVNGNQPQHF
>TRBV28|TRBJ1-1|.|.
TGTGCCACCCAAGTCGTCCCGAACACTGAAGCTTTCTTT
CATQVVPNTEAFF
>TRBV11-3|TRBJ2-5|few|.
TGTGCCAGCAGCTCGACATTTCAAGAGACCCAGTACTTC
CASSSTFQETQYF
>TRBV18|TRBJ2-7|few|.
TGTGCCAGCTCACCGCGGGACCGAACCTACGAGCAGTACTTC
CASSPRDRTYEQYF
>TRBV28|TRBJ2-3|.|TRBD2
TGTGCCAGCAGTCGCTCCCTAGCGGGGGTTAGCACAGATACGCAGTATTTT
CASSRSLAGVSTDTQYF
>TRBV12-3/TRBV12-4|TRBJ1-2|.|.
TGTGCCAGCAGTTTCGAGTACGCAGGGACGTGGGATGACTATGGCTACACCTTC
CASSFEYAGTWDDYGYTF
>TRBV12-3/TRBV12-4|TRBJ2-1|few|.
TGTGCCAGCAGTTTATCCCCCCCCGGGGACAATGAGCAGTTCTTC
CASSLSPPGDNEQFF
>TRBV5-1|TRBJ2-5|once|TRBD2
TGCGCCAGCAGCGCCCCTAAGCGGGGGGGCAGAGAGACCCAGTACTTC
CASSAPKRGGRETQYF
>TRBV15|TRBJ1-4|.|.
TGTGCCACCAGCTCGCGTAGCCCCACTAATGAAAAACTGTTTTTT
CATSSRSPTNEKLFF
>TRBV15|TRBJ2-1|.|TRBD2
TGTGCCACCAGCAGAGCCCCTAGCGGGGTAGACAATGAGCAGTTCTTC
CATSRAPSGVDNEQFF
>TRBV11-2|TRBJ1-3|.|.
TGTGCCAGCCTGGGTCTGCGCTCTGGAAACACCATATATTTT
CASLGLRSGNTIYF
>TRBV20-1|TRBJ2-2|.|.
TGCAGTGCTAGAGGTCTCTACGGGGAGCTGTTTTTT
CSARGLYGELFF